This T cell receptor beta chain was sequenced for a study of blood T cell repertoires in COVID-19. Recruited during active infection, patients (from Seattle) were subsequently followed longitudinally. Original processing notes: Amplified reference gene primers provided the basis for estimating nucleated cell counts. Some clones are missing from TCRdb's copy, which holds only in-frame ones; the method was immunoSEQ multiplex PCR. The D gene and trimming were derived from the DNA, and the V and J assignments and clone size from that table. The top ten clones hold approximately 8% of a sample with around 190,000 clones, around 76% of them seen once. Germline trimming cut 4 bases from V and 2 bases from J; bases unmatched to any gene: 5. The CDR3 consists of 15 residues. Germline V lookup: CDR1 SGHNT, CDR2 YYREEE (reference sequence).

Source material: peripheral blood. The chain links TRBV5-4 to TRBJ2-3; 9 bases line up with TRBD2. The TCR was taken from a woman aged 55-70 years with COVID-19, enrolled during active disease. CDR3 amino acids: CASSPRGGDTDTQYF. The CDR3 DNA reads as TGTGCCAGCAGCCCGCGGGGGGGCGACACAGATACGCAGTATTTT. Variable domain in full (rest from reference TRBV5-4 and TRBJ2-3): ETGVTQSPTHLIKTRGQQVTLRCSSQSGHNTVSWYQQALGQGPQFIFQYYREEENGRGNFPPRFSGLQFPNYSSELNVNALELDDSALYLCASSPRGGDTDTQYFGPGTRLTVL.